This T cell receptor (beta chain) was retrieved from a study of cytomegalovirus exposure and HLA in healthy donors. General study points: A later analysis appeared to link common viral pathogens to several of the most significant clusters. Previously analyzed data showed that most TCR beta V segments were productive at a frequency of about 87% or about 30%. Sequences of the TCR beta chain were said to predict the HLA-A and HLA-B alleles of most subjects accurately.

For this clone: Its target is not known.

The CDR3 is 13 amino acids. V shed 7 bases and J shed 3 bases, with 11 bases lying between them. CDR1 is MDHEN and CDR2 is SYDVKM in the germline V gene. 60 Vbeta and 13 Jbeta primers were used in PCR. In the study's own analysis: In a later analysis, of about 80 million unique beta chains, about 10 million appeared in at least two donors. Profiling relied on immunoSEQ multiplex PCR, and the TCRdb table lists in-frame clones only, not all of them. V, J and clone size are those of that table, while D and trimming were read from the DNA. The data show roughly 200,000 clones, with 80% to 90% seen just once and about 3% held by the top ten.

The rearrangement links TRBV28 to TRBJ2-3; TRBD2 is a possible D gene (6 bases). The specimen was PBMCs. This clonotype was obtained from a man between 25 and 39 years old in good health and CMV-seronegative. CDR3 nucleotides: TGTGCCAGCACTACGGGGGTGACAGATACGCAGTATTTT. Protein product: CASTTGVTDTQYF.